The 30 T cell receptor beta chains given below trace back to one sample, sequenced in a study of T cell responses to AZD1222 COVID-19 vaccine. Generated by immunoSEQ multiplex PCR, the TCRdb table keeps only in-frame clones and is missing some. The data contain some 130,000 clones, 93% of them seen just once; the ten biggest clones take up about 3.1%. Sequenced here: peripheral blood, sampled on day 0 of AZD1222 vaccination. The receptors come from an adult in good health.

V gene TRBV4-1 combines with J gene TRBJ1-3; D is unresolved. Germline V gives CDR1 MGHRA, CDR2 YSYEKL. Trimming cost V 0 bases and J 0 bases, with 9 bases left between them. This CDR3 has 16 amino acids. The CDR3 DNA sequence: TGCGCCAGCAGCCAAGATCTGGCACACTCTGGAAACACCATATATTTT. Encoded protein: CASSQDLAHSGNTIYF.

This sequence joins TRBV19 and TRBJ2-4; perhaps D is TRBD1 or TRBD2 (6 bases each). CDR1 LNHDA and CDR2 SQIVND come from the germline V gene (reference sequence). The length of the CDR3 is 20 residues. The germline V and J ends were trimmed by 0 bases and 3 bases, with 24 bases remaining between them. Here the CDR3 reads CASSIDSVSGWGAYKNIQYF. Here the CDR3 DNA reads TGTGCCAGTAGTATAGATTCGGTCTCCGGTTGGGGGGCTTACAAAAACATTCAGTACTTC.

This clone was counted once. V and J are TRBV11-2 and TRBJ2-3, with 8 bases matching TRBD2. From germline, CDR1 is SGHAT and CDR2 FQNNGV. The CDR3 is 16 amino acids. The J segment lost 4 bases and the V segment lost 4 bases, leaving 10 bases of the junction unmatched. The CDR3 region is CASSSRSGSGADTQYF. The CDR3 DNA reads TGTGCCAGCAGCTCCCGAAGCGGGAGTGGTGCAGATACGCAGTATTTT.

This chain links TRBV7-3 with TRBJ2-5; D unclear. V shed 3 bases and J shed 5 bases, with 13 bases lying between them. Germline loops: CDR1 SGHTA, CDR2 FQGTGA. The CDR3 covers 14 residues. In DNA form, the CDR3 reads TGTGCCAGCAGCTTGGGTACCAACGGGGAGACCCAGTACTTC. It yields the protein CASSLGTNGETQYF.

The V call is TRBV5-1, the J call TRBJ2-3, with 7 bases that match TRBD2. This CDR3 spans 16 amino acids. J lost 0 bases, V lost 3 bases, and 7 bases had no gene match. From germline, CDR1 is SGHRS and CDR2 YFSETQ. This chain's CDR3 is CASSSWREPSTDTQYF. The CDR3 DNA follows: TGCGCCAGCAGCTCGTGGCGGGAGCCTAGCACAGATACGCAGTATTTT.

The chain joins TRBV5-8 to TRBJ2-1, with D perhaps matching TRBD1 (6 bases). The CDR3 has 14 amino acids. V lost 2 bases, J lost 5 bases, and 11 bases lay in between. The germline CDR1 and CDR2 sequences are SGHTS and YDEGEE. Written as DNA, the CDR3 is TGTGCCAGCAGCTTAACAGGGTACCACAATGAGCAGTTCTTC. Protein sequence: CASSLTGYHNEQFF.

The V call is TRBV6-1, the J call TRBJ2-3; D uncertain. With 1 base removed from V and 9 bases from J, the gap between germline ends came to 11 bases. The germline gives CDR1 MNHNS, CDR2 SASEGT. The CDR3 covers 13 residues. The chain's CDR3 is CASSEGNGLTQYF. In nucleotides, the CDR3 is TGTGCCAGCAGTGAAGGGAACGGCCTAACGCAGTATTTT.

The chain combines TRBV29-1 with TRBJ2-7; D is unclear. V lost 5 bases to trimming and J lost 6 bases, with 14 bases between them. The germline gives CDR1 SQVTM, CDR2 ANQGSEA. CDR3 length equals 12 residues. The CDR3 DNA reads TGCAGCGTTACGACCGAGAAGCGCGAGCAGTACTTC. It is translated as CSVTTEKREQYF.

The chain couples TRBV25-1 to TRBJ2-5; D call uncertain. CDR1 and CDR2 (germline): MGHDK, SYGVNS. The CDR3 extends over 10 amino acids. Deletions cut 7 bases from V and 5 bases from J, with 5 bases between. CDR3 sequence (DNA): TGTGCCAGCAAAATGGAGACCCAGTACTTC. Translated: CASKMETQYF.

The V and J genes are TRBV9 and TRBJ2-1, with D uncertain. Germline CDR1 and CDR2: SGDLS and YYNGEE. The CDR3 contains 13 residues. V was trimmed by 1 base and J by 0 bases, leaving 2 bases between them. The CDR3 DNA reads TGTGCCAGCAGCGTAACCTCCTACAATGAGCAGTTCTTC. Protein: CASSVTSYNEQFF.

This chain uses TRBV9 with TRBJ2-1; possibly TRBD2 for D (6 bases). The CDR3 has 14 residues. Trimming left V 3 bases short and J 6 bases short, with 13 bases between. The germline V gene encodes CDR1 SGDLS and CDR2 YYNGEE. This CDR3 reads CASSARWEVNEQFF. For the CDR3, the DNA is TGTGCCAGCAGCGCCAGATGGGAGGTCAATGAGCAGTTCTTC.

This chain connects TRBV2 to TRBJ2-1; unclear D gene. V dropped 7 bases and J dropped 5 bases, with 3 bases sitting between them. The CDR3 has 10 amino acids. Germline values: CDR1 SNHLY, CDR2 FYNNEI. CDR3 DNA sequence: TGTGCCAGCACCAACAATGAGCAGTTCTTC. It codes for CASTNNEQFF.

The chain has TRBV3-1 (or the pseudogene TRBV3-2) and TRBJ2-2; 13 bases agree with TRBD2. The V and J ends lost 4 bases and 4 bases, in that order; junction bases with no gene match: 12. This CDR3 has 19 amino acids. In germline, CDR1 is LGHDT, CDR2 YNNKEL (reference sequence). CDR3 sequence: CASSPFRTSGSPGTGELFF. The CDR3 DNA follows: TGTGCCAGCAGCCCCTTTAGGACTAGCGGGAGTCCGGGCACCGGGGAGCTGTTTTTT.

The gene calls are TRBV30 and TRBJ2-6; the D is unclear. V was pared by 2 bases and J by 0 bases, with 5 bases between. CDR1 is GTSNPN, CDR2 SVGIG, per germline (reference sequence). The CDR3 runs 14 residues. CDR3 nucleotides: TGTGCCTGGAGTTGGTACTCTGGGGCCAACGTCCTGACTTTC. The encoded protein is CAWSWYSGANVLTF.

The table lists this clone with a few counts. The CDR3 protein is CASKPGQGRWQYF. The CDR3 DNA is TGTGCCAGCAAACCGGGACAGGGGAGGTGGCAGTACTTC. The V call is TRBV2, the J call TRBJ2-7, with 10 bases identical to TRBD1. There are 13 residues in the CDR3. With V trimmed by 7 bases and J by 9 bases, 9 bases remained unmatched. Germline V gene data show CDR1 as SNHLY and CDR2 as FYNNEI. The full variable domain, in which reference TRBV2 and TRBJ2-7 provide the parts outside the CDR3, is EPEVTQTPSHQVTQMGQEVILRCVPISNHLYFYWYRQILGQKVEFLVSFYNNEISEKSEIFDDQFSVERPDGSNFTLKIRSTKLEDSAMYFCASKPGQGRWQYFGPGTRLTVT.

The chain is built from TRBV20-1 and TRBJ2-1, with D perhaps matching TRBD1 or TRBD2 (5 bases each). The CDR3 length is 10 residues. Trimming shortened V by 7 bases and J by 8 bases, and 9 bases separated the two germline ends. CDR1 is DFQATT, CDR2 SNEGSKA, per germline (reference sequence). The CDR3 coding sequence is TGCAGTGGGGACCGGGATGAGCAGTTCTTC. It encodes CSGDRDEQFF.

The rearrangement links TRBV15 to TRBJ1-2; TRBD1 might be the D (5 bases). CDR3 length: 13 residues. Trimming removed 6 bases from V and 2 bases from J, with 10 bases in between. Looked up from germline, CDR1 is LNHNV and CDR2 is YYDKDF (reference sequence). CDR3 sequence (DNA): TGTGCCACCAGTCCGGACACCAACTATGGCTACACCTTC. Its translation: CATSPDTNYGYTF.

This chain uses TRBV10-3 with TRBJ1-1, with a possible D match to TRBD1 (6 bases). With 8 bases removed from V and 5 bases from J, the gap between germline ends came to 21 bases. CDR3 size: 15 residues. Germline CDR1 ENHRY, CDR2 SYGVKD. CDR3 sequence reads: CAIGAGAQGLTEAFF. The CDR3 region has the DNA TGTGCCATCGGGGCCGGGGCGCAGGGGTTAACTGAAGCTTTCTTT.

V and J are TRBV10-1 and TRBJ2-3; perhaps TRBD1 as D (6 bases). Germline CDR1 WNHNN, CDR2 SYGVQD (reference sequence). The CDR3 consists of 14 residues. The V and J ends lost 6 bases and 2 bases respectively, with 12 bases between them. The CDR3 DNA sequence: TGCGCCAGCAGCCGGACAGTAGTCACAGATACGCAGTATTTT. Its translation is CASSRTVVTDTQYF.

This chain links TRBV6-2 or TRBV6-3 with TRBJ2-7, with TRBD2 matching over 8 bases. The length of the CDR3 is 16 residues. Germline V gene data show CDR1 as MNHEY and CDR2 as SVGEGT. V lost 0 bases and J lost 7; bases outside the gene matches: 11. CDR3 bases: TGTGCCAGCAGTTACTCGACCGGTAGCGGGACGGGGGAGCAGTACTTC. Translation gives CASSYSTGSGTGEQYF.

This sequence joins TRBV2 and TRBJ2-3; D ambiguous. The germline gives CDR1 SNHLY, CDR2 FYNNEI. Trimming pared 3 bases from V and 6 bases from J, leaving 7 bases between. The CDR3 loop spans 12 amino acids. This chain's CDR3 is CASSDQVDTQYF. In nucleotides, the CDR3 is TGTGCCAGCAGTGATCAAGTCGATACGCAGTATTTT.

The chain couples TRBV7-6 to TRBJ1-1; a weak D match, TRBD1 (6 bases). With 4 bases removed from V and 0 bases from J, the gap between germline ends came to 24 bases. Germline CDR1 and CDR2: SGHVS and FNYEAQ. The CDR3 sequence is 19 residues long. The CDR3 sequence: CASSSSRWGQGTMNTEAFF. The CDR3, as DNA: TGTGCCAGCAGCTCGTCCCGGTGGGGTCAGGGGACCATGAACACTGAAGCTTTCTTT.

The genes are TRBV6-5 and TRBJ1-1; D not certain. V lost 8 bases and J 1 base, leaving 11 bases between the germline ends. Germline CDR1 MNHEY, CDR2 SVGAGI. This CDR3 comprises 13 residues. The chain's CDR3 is CASGQEPNTEAFF. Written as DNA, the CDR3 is TGTGCCAGCGGTCAGGAGCCGAACACTGAAGCTTTCTTT.

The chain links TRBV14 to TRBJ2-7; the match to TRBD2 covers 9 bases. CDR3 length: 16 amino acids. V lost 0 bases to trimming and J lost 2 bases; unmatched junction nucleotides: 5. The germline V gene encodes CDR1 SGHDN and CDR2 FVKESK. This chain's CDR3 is CASSQDNGGRAYEQYF. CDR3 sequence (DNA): TGTGCCAGCAGCCAAGATAACGGCGGGAGGGCCTACGAGCAGTACTTC.

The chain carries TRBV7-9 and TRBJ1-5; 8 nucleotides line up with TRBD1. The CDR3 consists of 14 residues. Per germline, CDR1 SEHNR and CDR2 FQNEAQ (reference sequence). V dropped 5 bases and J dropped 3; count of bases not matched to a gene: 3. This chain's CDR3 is CASSPGGINQPQHF. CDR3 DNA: TGTGCCAGCAGCCCAGGGGGCATCAATCAGCCCCAGCATTTT. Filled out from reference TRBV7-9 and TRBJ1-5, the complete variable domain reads DTGVSQNPRHKITKRGQNVTFRCDPISEHNRLYWYRQTLGQGPEFLTYFQNEAQLEKSRLLSDRFSAERPKGSFSTLEIQRTEQGDSAMYLCASSPGGINQPQHFGDGTRLSIL.

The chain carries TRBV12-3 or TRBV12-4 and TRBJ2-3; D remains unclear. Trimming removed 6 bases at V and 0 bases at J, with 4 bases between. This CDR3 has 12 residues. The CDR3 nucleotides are TGTGCCAGCAGGCCTAGCACAGATACGCAGTATTTT. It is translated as CASRPSTDTQYF.

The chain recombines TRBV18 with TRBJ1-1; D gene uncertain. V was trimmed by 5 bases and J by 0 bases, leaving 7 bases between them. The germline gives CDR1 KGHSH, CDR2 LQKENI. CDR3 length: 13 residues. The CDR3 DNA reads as TGTGCCAGCTCATCCTCATTGAACACTGAAGCTTTCTTT. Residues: CASSSSLNTEAFF. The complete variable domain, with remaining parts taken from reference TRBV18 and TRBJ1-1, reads NAGVMQNPRHLVRRRGQEARLRCSPMKGHSHVYWYRQLPEEGLKFMVYLQKENIIDESGMPKERFSAEFPKEGPSILRIQQVVRGDSAAYFCASSSSLNTEAFFGQGTRLTVV.

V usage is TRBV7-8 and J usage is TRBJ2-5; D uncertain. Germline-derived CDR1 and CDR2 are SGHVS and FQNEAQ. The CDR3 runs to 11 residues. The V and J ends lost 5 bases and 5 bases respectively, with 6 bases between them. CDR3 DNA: TGTGCCAGCAGCCCCCGTGAGACCCAGTACTTC. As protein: CASSPRETQYF.

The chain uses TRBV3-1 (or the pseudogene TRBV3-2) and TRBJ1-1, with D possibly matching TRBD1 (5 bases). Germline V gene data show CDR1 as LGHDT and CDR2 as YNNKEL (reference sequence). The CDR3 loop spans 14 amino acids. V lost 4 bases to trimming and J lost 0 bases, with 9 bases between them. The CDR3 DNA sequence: TGTGCCAGCAGCCCCGGACAACTGAACACTGAAGCTTTCTTT. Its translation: CASSPGQLNTEAFF.

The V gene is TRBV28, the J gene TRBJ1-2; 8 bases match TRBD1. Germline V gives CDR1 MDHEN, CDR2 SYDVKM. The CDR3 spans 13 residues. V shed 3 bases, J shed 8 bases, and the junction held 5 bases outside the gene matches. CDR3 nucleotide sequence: TGTGCCAGCAGTTTGCAGGGGGCGCAAGGCTACACCTTC. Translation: CASSLQGAQGYTF.